What follows are 29 T cell receptor beta chains derived from one specimen sequenced in a study of beta chain features in type 1 diabetes. Study-wide points: Significant though moderate, a shortening of TCRB CDR3s appeared in all four CD4+ subsets of Type 1 diabetes patients.

Expressed TCRB transcripts were sequenced because the entire RNA isolate underwent reverse transcription. Method: immunoSEQ multiplex PCR; TCRdb's copy keeps in-frame clones and lacks some. The sample holds 200,000 to 250,000 clones, 11% to 15% seen once. What these receptors recognize is not known. The sample consisted of naive CD4+ T cells from blood. The source is a man aged 25-45 years with type 1 diabetes.

The rearrangement uses TRBV10-3 and TRBJ1-1; TRBD1 agrees at 9 bases. Germline V lookup: CDR1 ENHRY, CDR2 SYGVKD. The trim removed 4 bases at V and 8 bases at J, leaving 5 bases unmatched. This CDR3 contains 13 residues. The CDR3 region is CAISGQGTGEAFF. The CDR3 DNA follows: TGTGCCATCAGTGGCCAAGGGACAGGGGAAGCTTTCTTT.

This chain links TRBV30 with TRBJ2-1, with a tentative D call TRBD1 (5 bases). The germline V and J ends were trimmed by 0 bases and 0 bases, with 12 bases remaining between them. This CDR3 is 16 amino acids long. CDR1 is GTSNPN, CDR2 SVGIG, per germline (reference sequence). The CDR3 loop reads CAWSVWVGDSYNEQFF. Here the CDR3 DNA reads TGTGCCTGGAGTGTTTGGGTAGGGGACTCCTACAATGAGCAGTTCTTC. The full variable domain, in which reference TRBV30 and TRBJ2-1 provide the parts outside the CDR3, is SQTIHQWPATLVQPVGSPLSLECTVEGTSNPNLYWYRQAAGRGLQLLFYSVGIGQISSEVPQNLSASRPQDRQFILSSKKLLLSDSGFYLCAWSVWVGDSYNEQFFGPGTRLTVL.

This clone was observed a handful of times. The CDR3 sequence is CASSSYRESTDTQYF. DNA of the CDR3: TGTGCCAGCAGCTCATACAGGGAAAGTACAGATACGCAGTATTTT. This chain links TRBV11-2 with TRBJ2-3; D is perhaps TRBD1 (6 bases). From germline, CDR1 is SGHAT and CDR2 FQNNGV. V lost 4 bases, J lost 3 bases, and 14 bases lay in between. There are 15 residues in the CDR3.

This clone occurred a few times. Different DNA sequences within this sample yield the same CDR3. The V and J genes are TRBV29-1 and TRBJ2-5, with 9 bases matching TRBD1. V trimming: 4 bases; J trimming: 3 bases; junction bases outside the gene matches: 0. This CDR3 has 12 residues. Germline V gene data show CDR1 as SQVTM and CDR2 as ANQGSEA. CDR3 in DNA: TGCAGCGTTGGGGACAGGGAAGAGACCCAGTACTTC. Protein sequence: CSVGDREETQYF.

Only a few counts were recorded for this clone. The chain is built from TRBV5-6 and TRBJ2-7; TRBD1 is a possible D gene (5 bases). The CDR3 spans 13 residues. Trimming left V 5 bases short and J 5 bases short, with 14 bases between. The germline V gene has CDR1 SGHDT and CDR2 YYEEEE. The CDR3 coding sequence is TGTGCCAGCAGTCTCGGCAGGGCCGACGAGCAGTACTTC. As protein: CASSLGRADEQYF.

The J gene is TRBJ1-1, the V gene TRBV11-2, with 7 nucleotides matching TRBD1. The CDR3 consists of 17 residues. In germline, CDR1 is SGHAT, CDR2 FQNNGV. V gave up 5 bases and J gave up 0 bases; unmatched junction bases: 12. For the CDR3, the DNA is TGTGCCAGCAGCGGGACGACAGGGAATCCCATGAACACTGAAGCTTTCTTT. Encoded protein: CASSGTTGNPMNTEAFF. Complete variable domain (other parts from reference TRBV11-2 and TRBJ1-1): EAGVAQSPRYKIIEKRQSVAFWCNPISGHATLYWYQQILGQGPKLLIQFQNNGVVDDSQLPKDRFSAERLKGVDSTLKIQPAKLEDSAVYLCASSGTTGNPMNTEAFFGQGTRLTVV.

This clone occurred a few times. V gene TRBV6-4 combines with J gene TRBJ2-3; 8 nucleotides agree with TRBD1. V was pared by 2 bases and J by 1 base, with 2 bases of the junction left unmatched. Looked up from germline, CDR1 is MRHNA and CDR2 is SNTAGT. The CDR3 totals 15 residues. The DNA for the CDR3 is TGTGCCAGCAGTGACCCGGGACAGGGCACAGATACGCAGTATTTT. This gives the protein CASSDPGQGTDTQYF.

This chain joins TRBV6-1 and TRBJ1-1; tentatively, D is TRBD1 (5 bases). The V gene's germline CDR1 is MNHNS and CDR2 SASEGT. V lost 6 bases and J lost 4, with 12 bases in between. The CDR3 totals 13 residues. The CDR3 DNA sequence: TGTGCCAGCAGCCTATCCGGGGGCACTGAAGCTTTCTTT. Residues: CASSLSGGTEAFF.

This clone was seen a few times. The CDR3 loop is CASSILLSPETQYF. The CDR3 nucleotides are TGTGCCAGCAGCATCCTACTTTCTCCGGAGACCCAGTACTTC. The chain recombines TRBV7-9 with TRBJ2-5; D call uncertain. The CDR3 runs 14 residues. Trimming cost V 5 bases and J 5 bases, with 15 bases left between them. CDR1 SEHNR and CDR2 FQNEAQ come from the germline V gene (reference sequence).

The chain recombines TRBV5-1 with TRBJ2-1; 10 nucleotides agree with TRBD2. This CDR3 contains 16 residues. Germline V gives CDR1 SGHRS, CDR2 YFSETQ. V gave up 1 base and J gave up 3 bases; unmatched junction bases: 4. This CDR3 reads CASSLSLAGNYNEQFF. CDR3 bases: TGCGCCAGCAGCTTGTCACTAGCGGGGAACTACAATGAGCAGTTCTTC.

This clone was detected a few times. The gene calls are TRBV5-1 and TRBJ2-1; TRBD2 might be the D (5 bases). The CDR3 spans 13 residues. Germline CDR1 reads SGHRS; CDR2 reads YFSETQ. V was cut by 4 bases and J by 4 bases, with 9 bases left in between. CDR3 bases: TGCGCCAGCAGCATTGGCGGGTACAATGAGCAGTTCTTC. This translates into CASSIGGYNEQFF.

V and J are TRBV19 and TRBJ2-5; tentative D call: TRBD2 (7 bases). V was shortened by 6 bases and J by 5 bases, with 16 bases between the two germline ends. The CDR3 spans 14 residues. CDR1 LNHDA and CDR2 SQIVND come from the germline V gene (reference sequence). The CDR3 loop reads CASSPQGRGETQYF. The CDR3 region has the DNA TGTGCCAGTAGCCCGCAGGGGCGGGGGGAGACCCAGTACTTC.

In this sample, this clone turned up a few times. This rearrangement joins TRBV7-9 to TRBJ2-3; D is perhaps TRBD1 (7 bases). Per germline, CDR1 SEHNR and CDR2 FQNEAQ (reference sequence). Trimming left V 5 bases short and J 2 bases short, with 20 bases between. This CDR3 region has 17 residues. This CDR3 reads CASSQLRTGGNTDTQYF. In DNA, the CDR3 is TGTGCCAGCAGCCAATTACGGACAGGAGGGAACACAGATACGCAGTATTTT.

V usage is TRBV29-1 and J usage is TRBJ1-1, with D hard to call. The length of the CDR3 is 16 residues. From germline, CDR1 is SQVTM and CDR2 ANQGSEA. V shed 1 base and J shed 6 bases, with 21 bases lying between them. CDR3 sequence: CSVEGGVRTGFAEAFF. The CDR3 bases are TGCAGCGTTGAAGGCGGGGTCCGGACGGGGTTTGCTGAAGCTTTCTTT.

This chain links TRBV10-3 with TRBJ2-7; 10 bases are a match to TRBD1. In germline, CDR1 is ENHRY, CDR2 SYGVKD. CDR3 length: 14 amino acids. Trimming removed 7 bases from V and 4 bases from J; junction bases left unmatched: 7. The CDR3 here is CAIMSGQGQYEQYF. The CDR3 nucleotides read TGTGCCATCATGTCGGGACAGGGGCAGTACGAGCAGTACTTC.

The chain joins TRBV5-8 to TRBJ2-5, with 15 bases lining up with TRBD2. With V trimmed by 4 bases and J by 4 bases, 8 bases remained unmatched. The CDR3 has 17 amino acids. The germline V gene encodes CDR1 SGHTS and CDR2 YDEGEE. For the CDR3, the DNA is TGTGCCAGCAGCCAAGGACTAGCGGGAGGGCCCTCAGAGACCCAGTACTTC. Translating gives CASSQGLAGGPSETQYF.

V is TRBV29-1 and J is TRBJ2-7, with 9 bases matching TRBD1. V dropped 7 bases and J dropped 2; count of bases not matched to a gene: 6. CDR3 length: 13 amino acids. Germline assignment: CDR1 SQVTM and CDR2 ANQGSEA. This CDR3 reads CSANGQGTYEQYF. CDR3 DNA: TGCAGCGCAAACGGACAGGGGACCTACGAGCAGTACTTC.

This clone was seen more than once but under ten times. V usage is TRBV19 and J usage is TRBJ2-1; 9 bases align to TRBD1. CDR3 length: 14 residues. V trimming: 5 bases; J trimming: 5 bases; junction bases outside the gene matches: 4. Germline CDR1 LNHDA, CDR2 SQIVND (reference sequence). CDR3 residues: CASSDRTGDNEQFF. The CDR3 DNA reads as TGTGCCAGTAGTGACAGGACAGGGGACAATGAGCAGTTCTTC.

This clone was found a few times. The rearrangement links TRBV5-1 to TRBJ2-7; TRBD2 matches at 13 bases. Germline values: CDR1 SGHRS, CDR2 YFSETQ. The CDR3 length is 15 residues. Trimming removed 4 bases from V and 6 bases from J; junction bases left unmatched: 7. In DNA form, the CDR3 reads TGCGCCAGCAGCCCCGGACTAGCGGGAGCCTCCGAGCAGTACTTC. Amino acids: CASSPGLAGASEQYF.

In this sample, this clone turned up a few times. This rearrangement joins TRBV10-3 to TRBJ2-7; TRBD2 agrees at 9 bases. Per germline, CDR1 ENHRY and CDR2 SYGVKD. J gave up 4 bases and V 4 bases, and 8 bases lay outside the gene matches. The CDR3 has 15 residues. CDR3 amino acids: CAISAWRLAGYEQYF. The CDR3 DNA sequence: TGTGCCATCAGTGCATGGCGGCTAGCGGGGTACGAGCAGTACTTC.

Only a few counts were recorded for this clone. The chain combines TRBV7-2 with TRBJ2-3, with 12 positions matching TRBD2. V trimming: 6 bases; J trimming: 4 bases; junction bases outside the gene matches: 8. CDR1 and CDR2 (germline): SGHTA, FQGNSA. The CDR3 runs to 16 residues. The CDR3 loop is CASSPMASGGADTQYF. The CDR3 DNA reads TGTGCCAGCAGTCCCATGGCTAGCGGGGGGGCAGATACGCAGTATTTT.

The chain recombines TRBV18 with TRBJ2-7, with D perhaps matching TRBD2 (5 bases). Germline CDR1 and CDR2: KGHSH and LQKENI. This CDR3 comprises 14 residues. With 1 base removed from V and 1 base from J, the gap between germline ends came to 8 bases. The CDR3 DNA is TGTGCCAGCTCACCACGGACTTCTTCCTACGAGCAGTACTTC. Its translation is CASSPRTSSYEQYF.

This clone appeared a few times. The rearrangement uses TRBV7-9 and TRBJ1-4; 7 bases are a match to TRBD1. This CDR3 is 13 amino acids long. Per germline, CDR1 SEHNR and CDR2 FQNEAQ (reference sequence). The V segment lost 5 bases and the J segment 6 bases; nucleotides outside the gene matches: 3. CDR3 region: CASSPGQDEKLFF. Written as DNA, the CDR3 is TGTGCCAGCAGCCCAGGACAGGATGAAAAACTGTTTTTT.

This chain connects TRBV30 to TRBJ1-6; 10 nucleotides agree with TRBD1. The CDR3 length is 16 residues. J gave up 8 bases and V 2 bases, and 9 bases lay outside the gene matches. Germline CDR1 and CDR2: GTSNPN and SVGIG (reference sequence). CDR3: CAWSNVDRGQDSPLHF. The CDR3 DNA reads as TGTGCCTGGAGTAATGTCGACAGGGGGCAAGATTCACCCCTCCACTTT.

This clone appeared a few times. The J gene is TRBJ2-1, the V gene TRBV11-2, with 7 positions matching TRBD2. The CDR3 is 16 amino acids. V lost 7 bases, J lost 2 bases, and 11 bases stayed unmatched. The germline CDR1 and CDR2 sequences are SGHAT and FQNNGV. The DNA for the CDR3 is TGTGCCAGCACCTCATTGGTCGGGAGGCCCTACAATGAGCAGTTCTTC. Residues: CASTSLVGRPYNEQFF. The whole variable domain, remainder taken from reference TRBV11-2 and TRBJ2-1, is EAGVAQSPRYKIIEKRQSVAFWCNPISGHATLYWYQQILGQGPKLLIQFQNNGVVDDSQLPKDRFSAERLKGVDSTLKIQPAKLEDSAVYLCASTSLVGRPYNEQFFGPGTRLTVL.

The V gene is TRBV4-1, the J gene TRBJ2-3; TRBD1 agrees at 8 bases. The germline gives CDR1 MGHRA, CDR2 YSYEKL. Losses at the gene ends were 4 bases for V and 2 bases for J; bases not matched to a gene: 5. The CDR3 runs 15 residues. The CDR3 loop reads CASSPRTGSTDTQYF. The DNA of the CDR3 is TGCGCCAGCAGCCCCCGGACAGGGTCCACAGATACGCAGTATTTT.

The rearrangement joins TRBV30 to TRBJ1-5; D is ambiguous. The CDR3 consists of 14 residues. Per the germline V gene, CDR1 is GTSNPN and CDR2 is SVGIG (reference sequence). V shed 3 bases and J shed 5 bases, with 14 bases lying between them. CDR3 loop: CAWRPPGPHQPQHF. CDR3 in DNA: TGTGCCTGGAGACCCCCAGGTCCCCATCAGCCCCAGCATTTT. Drawing the rest from reference TRBV30 and TRBJ1-5, the complete variable domain is SQTIHQWPATLVQPVGSPLSLECTVEGTSNPNLYWYRQAAGRGLQLLFYSVGIGQISSEVPQNLSASRPQDRQFILSSKKLLLSDSGFYLCAWRPPGPHQPQHFGDGTRLSIL.

This clone was detected a few times. The chain joins TRBV23-1 to TRBJ1-4; D not certain. TRBV23-1 is reported as an ORF; its role is uncertain. The CDR3 has 15 residues. V shed 0 bases and J shed 2 bases, with 7 bases lying between them. CDR3 bases: TGCGCCAGCAGTCAATCTGCCCGGACTAATGAAAAACTGTTTTTT. Protein sequence: CASSQSARTNEKLFF.

This chain links TRBV15 with TRBJ2-3, with D unresolved. Germline values: CDR1 LNHNV, CDR2 YYDKDF (reference sequence). V shed 6 bases and J shed 2 bases, with 12 bases lying between them. The CDR3 has 14 amino acids. CDR3 protein: CATSPKQVTDTQYF. The DNA of the CDR3 is TGTGCCACCAGTCCGAAGCAGGTCACAGATACGCAGTATTTT.